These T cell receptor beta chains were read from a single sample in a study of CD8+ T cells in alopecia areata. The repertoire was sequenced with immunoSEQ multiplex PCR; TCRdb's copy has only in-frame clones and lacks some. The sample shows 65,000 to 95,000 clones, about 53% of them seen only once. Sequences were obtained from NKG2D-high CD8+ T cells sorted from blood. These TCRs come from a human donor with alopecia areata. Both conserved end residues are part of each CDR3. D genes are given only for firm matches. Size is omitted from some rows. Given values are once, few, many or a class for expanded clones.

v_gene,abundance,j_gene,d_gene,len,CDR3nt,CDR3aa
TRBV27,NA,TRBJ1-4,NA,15,TGTGCCAGCAGGCCGGAGGTCTACGAGGGGGAAAAACTGTTTTTT,CASRPEVYEGEKLFF
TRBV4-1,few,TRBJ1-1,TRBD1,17,TGCGCCAGCAGCCAAGTAAGTCAGGGGGCGCCGGGGACTGAAGCTTTCTTT,CASSQVSQGAPGTEAFF
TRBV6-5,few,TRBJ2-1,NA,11,TGTGCCAGCAGCAAAGGCAATGAGCAGTTCTTC,CASSKGNEQFF
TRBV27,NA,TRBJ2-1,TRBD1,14,TGTGCCAGCAGCACCGGGACAGGGTGGAATGAGCAGTTCTTC,CASSTGTGWNEQFF
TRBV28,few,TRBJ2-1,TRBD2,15,TGTGCCAGCAGTCCACTAGCGGAGATATACAATGAGCAGTTCTTC,CASSPLAEIYNEQFF
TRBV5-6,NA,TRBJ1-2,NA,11,TGTGCCAGCAGCGCTGTCTATGGCTACACCTTC,CASSAVYGYTF
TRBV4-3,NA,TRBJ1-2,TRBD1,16,TGCGCCAGCAGCCGGAGAGCCGGGACAGGGGGCGATGGCTACACCTTC,CASSRRAGTGGDGYTF
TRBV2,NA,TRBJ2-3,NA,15,TGTGCCAGCAGTGAAGCCCTCGGGGACACAGATACGCAGTATTTT,CASSEALGDTDTQYF
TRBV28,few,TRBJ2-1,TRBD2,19,TGTGCCAGCAGTTTATGGGTCTCTCTAAGTAGCGGGAGTTACAATGAGCAGTTCTTC,CASSLWVSLSSGSYNEQFF
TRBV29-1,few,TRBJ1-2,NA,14,TGCAGCGTTGAAGAGGACAACGCTAACTATGGCTACACCTTC,CSVEEDNANYGYTF
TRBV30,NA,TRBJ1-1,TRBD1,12,TGTGCCTGGGGACAGGGAAACACTGAAGCTTTCTTT,CAWGQGNTEAFF
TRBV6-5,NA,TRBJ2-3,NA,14,TGTGCCAGCAGCTACAGGGATAGCACAGATACGCAGTATTTT,CASSYRDSTDTQYF
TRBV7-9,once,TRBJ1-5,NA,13,TGTGCCAGCAGCTTAGCCAGGGATCAGCCCCAGCATTTT,CASSLARDQPQHF
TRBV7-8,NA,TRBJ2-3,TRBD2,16,TGTGCCAGCAGCTTAGATCTAGCGGGGGGGGAGGATACGCAGTATTTT,CASSLDLAGGEDTQYF
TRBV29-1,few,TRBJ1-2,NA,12,TGCAGCGGGGACGGGGGTGGCTATGGCTACACCTTC,CSGDGGGYGYTF
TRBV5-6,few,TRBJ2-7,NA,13,TGTGCCAGCAGCTTGGGACTCACCTACGAGCAGTACTTC,CASSLGLTYEQYF
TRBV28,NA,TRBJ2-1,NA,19,TGTGCCAGCAGTCCCCTTAACGCAAAACGGGAAGCTTCCTACAATGAGCAGTTCTTC,CASSPLNAKREASYNEQFF
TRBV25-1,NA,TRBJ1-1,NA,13,TGTGCCAGCAGTGAAGGAGGGAACACTGAAGCTTTCTTT,CASSEGGNTEAFF
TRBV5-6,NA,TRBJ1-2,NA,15,TGTGCCAGCAGCCCTGGGGTATCGATGAACTATGGCTACACCTTC,CASSPGVSMNYGYTF
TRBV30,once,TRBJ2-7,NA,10,TGTGCCTGGGGATCCTACGAGCAGTACTTC,CAWGSYEQYF
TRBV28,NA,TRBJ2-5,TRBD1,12,TGTGCCAGCACCGACAGGGGGGAGACCCAGTACTTC,CASTDRGETQYF
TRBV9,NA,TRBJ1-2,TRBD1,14,TGTGCCAGCAGAGCGGACAGGGAGAGCTATGGCTACACCTTC,CASRADRESYGYTF
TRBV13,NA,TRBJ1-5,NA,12,TGTGCCAGCAGCTTAGGCCGGGATCCCCAGCATTTT,CASSLGRDPQHF
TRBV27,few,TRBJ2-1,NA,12,TGTGCCAGCAGTCCATGGGGCAATGAGCAGTTCTTC,CASSPWGNEQFF
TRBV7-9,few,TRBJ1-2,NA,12,TGTGCCTTTGGGGGGAGGAACTATGGCTACACCTTC,CAFGGRNYGYTF
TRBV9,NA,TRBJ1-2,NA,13,TGTGCCAGCAGCGTAGAGGAGAACTATGGCTACACCTTC,CASSVEENYGYTF
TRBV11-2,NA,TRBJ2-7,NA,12,TGTGCCAGCAGCTCCGGGACCTACGAGCAGTACTTC,CASSSGTYEQYF
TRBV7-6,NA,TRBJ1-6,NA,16,TGTGCCAGCAGCTTGGCTACATGGACGGGCAATTCACCCCTCCACTTT,CASSLATWTGNSPLHF
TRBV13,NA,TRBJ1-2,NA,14,TGTGCCAGCAGCCCGGGGAGGGGGAACTATGGCTACACCTTC,CASSPGRGNYGYTF
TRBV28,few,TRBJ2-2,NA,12,TGTGCCATCGACCGGGGATCCGGGGAGCTGTTTTTT,CAIDRGSGELFF
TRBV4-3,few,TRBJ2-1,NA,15,TGCGCCAGCAGCCAAGGGCAGGGCTCCTACAATGAGCAGTTCTTC,CASSQGQGSYNEQFF
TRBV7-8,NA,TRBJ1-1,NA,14,TGTGCCAGCAGCTTAGCGATTGGCAGCACGGAAGCTTTCTTT,CASSLAIGSTEAFF
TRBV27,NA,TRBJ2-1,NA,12,TGTGCCAGCAGTTTCCAGGGTTATGAGCAGTTCTTC,CASSFQGYEQFF
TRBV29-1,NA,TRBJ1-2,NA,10,TGCAGCGTTGGCGGTGACGGCTACACCTTC,CSVGGDGYTF
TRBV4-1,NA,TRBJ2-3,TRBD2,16,TGCGCCAGCAGCCAAGAACCAGCGGGAGGGGCAGATACGCAGTATTTT,CASSQEPAGGADTQYF
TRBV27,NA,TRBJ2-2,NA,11,TGTGCCAGCAGGAGTCACGGGGAGCTGTTTTTT,CASRSHGELFF
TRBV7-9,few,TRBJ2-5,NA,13,TGTGCCAGCAGCTTTCCCGGGGGAGAGACCCAGTACTTC,CASSFPGGETQYF
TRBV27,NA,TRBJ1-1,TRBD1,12,TGTGCCAGCACGGCGGGACAGGGCGAAGCTTTCTTT,CASTAGQGEAFF